Each of the 31 T cell receptor beta chains below was sequenced from the same sample in a study of blood T cell repertoires in COVID-19. Repertoires were generated with immunoSEQ multiplex PCR, while TCRdb's copy carries only in-frame clones and drops some. The sample contains about 16,000 clones, less than 90% of which appear only once. Input material: peripheral blood. The source is a man aged 55 to 70 with acute or convalescent COVID-19.

This sequence joins TRBV4-1 and TRBJ2-5; the match to TRBD2 covers 7 bases. V trimming: 6 bases; J trimming: 2 bases; junction bases outside the gene matches: 3. CDR1 MGHRA and CDR2 YSYEKL come from the germline V gene. The CDR3 length is 13 residues. CDR3: CASSRTSQETQYF. For the CDR3, the DNA is TGCGCCAGCAGTCGGACTAGTCAAGAGACCCAGTACTTC.

The chain uses TRBV30 and TRBJ1-6; no definite D call. The V end was cut by 1 base, the J end by 4 bases, with 5 bases between. CDR1 GTSNPN and CDR2 SVGIG come from the germline V gene (reference sequence). The CDR3 has 13 residues. The chain's CDR3 is CAWSAGYNSPLHF. CDR3 bases: TGTGCCTGGAGTGCGGGATATAATTCACCCCTCCACTTT.

The V gene is TRBV10-3, the J gene TRBJ1-4, with D perhaps matching TRBD1 (5 bases). This CDR3 has 13 amino acids. The V gene lost 7 bases and the J gene lost 8 bases, with 14 bases spanning the gap. Germline V gives CDR1 ENHRY, CDR2 SYGVKD. This CDR3 is CAIKAGGEEKLFF. In DNA, the CDR3 is TGTGCCATCAAGGCTGGGGGGGAAGAAAAACTGTTTTTT.

The rearrangement links TRBV7-2 to TRBJ1-2, with D uncertain. CDR1 is SGHTA, CDR2 FQGNSA, per germline. The V gene lost 5 bases and the J gene lost 7 bases, with 11 bases spanning the gap. This CDR3 comprises 12 residues. The CDR3 bases are TGTGCCAGCAGCGAGCGAACGGGTGGCTACACCTTC. This gives the protein CASSERTGGYTF.

V and J are TRBV28 and TRBJ1-1, with D perhaps matching TRBD1 (6 bases). V dropped 8 bases and J dropped 3 bases, with 10 bases sitting between them. The CDR3 length is 12 residues. Germline values: CDR1 MDHEN, CDR2 SYDVKM. The CDR3 DNA is TGTGCCAGCGGGGGCCGGCACACTGAAGCTTTCTTT. It codes for CASGGRHTEAFF.

The J gene is TRBJ2-7, the V gene TRBV4-2; TRBD1 matches at 7 bases. The CDR3 has 16 residues. CDR1 is LGHNA, CDR2 YNFKEQ, per germline. V dropped 0 bases and J dropped 3; count of bases not matched to a gene: 8. For the CDR3, the DNA is TGTGCCAGCAGCCAAGATCTGGGGACAGTGAACTACGAGCAGTACTTC. Translated, it gives CASSQDLGTVNYEQYF.

The V and J genes are TRBV6-1 and TRBJ2-1; 13 positions match TRBD2. This CDR3 has 15 amino acids. The V and J ends lost 3 bases and 4 bases, in that order; junction bases with no gene match: 0. Per germline, CDR1 MNHNS and CDR2 SASEGT. In DNA form, the CDR3 reads TGTGCCAGCAGTGAGGGACTAGCGGGGTACAATGAGCAGTTCTTC. Translation: CASSEGLAGYNEQFF.

This sequence joins TRBV30 and TRBJ2-1; D perhaps matches TRBD2 (6 bases). Trimming removed 2 bases at V and 8 bases at J, with 13 bases between. The CDR3 spans 13 residues. CDR1 is GTSNPN, CDR2 SVGIG, per germline (reference sequence). The CDR3 here is CAWSFRGFHEQFF. CDR3 in DNA: TGTGCCTGGAGTTTCCGGGGGTTTCATGAGCAGTTCTTC.

The J gene is TRBJ2-6, the V gene TRBV7-8; TRBD1 matches 7 bases. Germline CDR1 and CDR2: SGHVS and FQNEAQ. The CDR3 consists of 15 residues. The V and J ends lost 6 bases and 2 bases, in that order; junction bases with no gene match: 4. The DNA of the CDR3 is TGTGCCAGCAGGAACAGGGGAGCTGGGGCCAACGTCCTGACTTTC. It translates to CASRNRGAGANVLTF. The full variable domain, rest sourced from reference TRBV7-8 and TRBJ2-6, is GAGVSQSPRYKVAKRGQDVALRCDPISGHVSLFWYQQALGQGPEFLTYFQNEAQLDKSGLPSDRFFAERPEGSVSTLKIQRTQQEDSAVYLCASRNRGAGANVLTFGAGSRLTVL.

The J gene is TRBJ1-1, the V gene TRBV11-2, with 7 positions matching TRBD1. The V and J ends lost 7 bases and 2 bases, in that order; junction bases with no gene match: 7. CDR1 and CDR2 (germline): SGHAT, FQNNGV. This CDR3 spans 14 amino acids. The CDR3 nucleotides read TGTGCCAGCACCGTCAGGGGGAGAAACACTGAAGCTTTCTTT. Translation: CASTVRGRNTEAFF.

This chain connects TRBV7-8 to TRBJ2-5, with TRBD2 matching 10 bases. CDR1 and CDR2 from the germline V gene are SGHVS and FQNEAQ. The V segment lost 1 base and the J segment 2 bases; nucleotides outside the gene matches: 7. This CDR3 is built from 17 residues. The CDR3 loop reads CASSLVGSGGFQETQYF. CDR3 sequence (DNA): TGTGCCAGCAGCTTAGTAGGTAGCGGGGGGTTTCAAGAGACCCAGTACTTC.

This clone was counted between two and nine times. The V and J genes are TRBV7-8 and TRBJ2-2; 13 bases are shared with TRBD2. J lost 3 bases, V lost 6 bases, and 7 bases had no gene match. The CDR3 length is 17 residues. CDR1 SGHVS and CDR2 FQNEAQ come from the germline V gene. CDR3 sequence (DNA): TGTGCCAGCAGTCTTACTAGCGGGAGGGCCTACACCGGGGAGCTGTTTTTT. Translating it yields CASSLTSGRAYTGELFF.

The chain is built from TRBV5-1 and TRBJ1-2; 8 bases are shared with TRBD1. This CDR3 has 15 amino acids. After removal of 1 base from V and 8 bases from J, the junction contained 10 bases not matched to a gene. CDR1 and CDR2 from the germline V gene are SGHRS and YFSETQ. The CDR3 nucleotides read TGCGCCAGCAGCTTGAGTCAGGGGGCCCGGGACGGCTACACCTTC. This sequence encodes CASSLSQGARDGYTF.

This rearrangement joins TRBV28 to TRBJ2-7, with 10 bases identical to TRBD1. The CDR3 runs 14 residues. V lost 2 bases to trimming and J lost 2 bases; unmatched junction nucleotides: 0. Germline CDR1 is MDHEN and CDR2 is SYDVKM. CDR3 loop: CASSLGQGAYEQYF. DNA for the CDR3: TGTGCCAGCAGTTTAGGACAGGGGGCCTACGAGCAGTACTTC.

This chain links TRBV7-6 with TRBJ2-7; 7 bases agree with TRBD2. From germline, CDR1 is SGHVS and CDR2 FNYEAQ. This CDR3 contains 15 residues. The V segment lost 3 bases and the J segment 5 bases; nucleotides outside the gene matches: 10. CDR3 amino acids: CASSFSWGRAHEQYF. The CDR3 nucleotides read TGTGCCAGCAGCTTCTCTTGGGGGAGGGCTCACGAGCAGTACTTC.

V usage is TRBV10-3 and J usage is TRBJ2-3, with unresolved D. Between the trimmed V and J ends, which lost 5 bases and 1 base, there was a span of 7 bases. In germline, CDR1 is ENHRY, CDR2 SYGVKD. The CDR3 runs 13 residues. The CDR3 DNA follows: TGTGCCATCAGTAGCCTAGGCACAGATACGCAGTATTTT. This translates into CAISSLGTDTQYF.

The rearrangement uses TRBV7-9 and TRBJ2-5, with D perhaps matching TRBD1 (6 bases). There are 16 residues in the CDR3. Trimming shortened V by 0 bases and J by 5 bases, and 16 bases separated the two germline ends. CDR1 is SEHNR, CDR2 FQNEAQ, per germline (reference sequence). CDR3 residues: CASSLAHSQGRETQYF. DNA for the CDR3: TGTGCCAGCAGCTTAGCCCACTCACAGGGTAGGGAGACCCAGTACTTC.

The chain uses TRBV20-1 and TRBJ2-5; 10 nucleotides match TRBD2. There are 11 residues in the CDR3. Germline assignment: CDR1 DFQATT and CDR2 SNEGSKA (reference sequence). V trimming: 7 bases; J trimming: 5 bases; junction bases outside the gene matches: 1. CDR3 amino acids: CSGLAGETQYF. CDR3 sequence (DNA): TGCAGTGGACTAGCGGGCGAGACCCAGTACTTC.

This chain uses TRBV5-6 with TRBJ1-1; D ambiguous. The CDR3 length is 16 residues. Germline assignment: CDR1 SGHDT and CDR2 YYEEEE. The ends were cut back, 2 bases at V and 4 bases at J, with 18 bases in the middle. The CDR3: CASSFSGSTKRTEAFF. The CDR3 coding sequence is TGTGCCAGCAGCTTTAGTGGGTCGACAAAACGCACTGAAGCTTTCTTT.

In its sample, this clone was seen a few times. Additional DNA sequences in this sample encode the identical CDR3. The CDR3, as DNA: TGTGCCAGCAGCCGCCAGGGTGGATCCTACGAGCAGTACTTC. Its translation is CASSRQGGSYEQYF. The chain joins TRBV6-5 to TRBJ2-7, with a possible D match to TRBD1 (5 bases). CDR3 length: 14 amino acids. The germline V gene has CDR1 MNHEY and CDR2 SVGAGI. V lost 6 bases and J 1 base, leaving 13 bases between the germline ends.

The J gene is TRBJ2-3, the V gene TRBV19; D ambiguous. CDR3 length: 15 amino acids. V was pared by 3 bases and J by 8 bases, with 18 bases between. CDR1 and CDR2 (germline): LNHDA, SQIVND (reference sequence). The chain's CDR3 is CASSISARTAGTQYF. The CDR3 DNA sequence: TGTGCCAGTAGTATTTCTGCCAGAACCGCTGGTACGCAGTATTTT.

Only one count was recorded for this clone. The gene calls are TRBV27 and TRBJ1-4, with 7 nucleotides matching TRBD1. Germline V gives CDR1 MNHEY, CDR2 SMNVEV (reference sequence). The CDR3 has 14 amino acids. V lost 5 bases and J lost 6; bases outside the gene matches: 6. CDR3 in amino acids: CASSRGQRDEKLFF. Here the CDR3 DNA reads TGTGCCAGCAGTAGGGGACAGCGAGATGAAAAACTGTTTTTT. The variable domain in full, completed from reference TRBV27 and TRBJ1-4, reads EAQVTQNPRYLITVTGKKLTVTCSQNMNHEYMSWYRQDPGLGLRQIYYSMNVEVTDKGDVPEGYKVSRKEKRNFPLILESPSPNQTSLYFCASSRGQRDEKLFFGSGTQLSVL.

This clone was seen once. The genes are TRBV28 and TRBJ1-2; perhaps TRBD1 as D (5 bases). The CDR3 contains 15 residues. The V end was cut by 4 bases, the J end by 2 bases, with 14 bases between. Germline V gene lookup returns CDR1 MDHEN and CDR2 SYDVKM. The CDR3 sequence is CASSSQLGPNYGYTF. CDR3 coding DNA: TGTGCCAGCAGTTCCCAGCTGGGGCCAAACTATGGCTACACCTTC.

This chain uses TRBV6-5 with TRBJ2-1; 12 bases line up with TRBD2. Germline V gives CDR1 MNHEY, CDR2 SVGAGI. The ends lost 5 bases at V and 6 bases at J; junction bases unmatched: 5. The CDR3 spans 15 residues. CDR3 bases: TGTGCCAGCAGTCCACTAGCGGGGGGATCCAATGAGCAGTTCTTC. The encoded protein is CASSPLAGGSNEQFF.

V and J are TRBV7-9 and TRBJ2-5; 10 bases align to TRBD2. The V gene's germline CDR1 is SEHNR and CDR2 FQNEAQ (reference sequence). Germline trimming cut 5 bases from V and 5 bases from J; bases unmatched to any gene: 11. The CDR3 sequence is 16 residues long. CDR3 residues: CASSDRLAGGAETQYF. The CDR3 DNA sequence: TGTGCCAGCAGCGATCGACTAGCGGGTGGGGCGGAGACCCAGTACTTC.

The chain combines TRBV5-1 with TRBJ2-3; the match to TRBD1 covers 7 bases. Looked up from germline, CDR1 is SGHRS and CDR2 is YFSETQ. The CDR3 covers 18 residues. Losses at the gene ends were 2 bases for V and 1 base for J; bases not matched to a gene: 13. CDR3: CASSFDIPGTARTDTQYF. The CDR3, as DNA: TGCGCCAGCAGCTTCGACATCCCCGGGACAGCTCGCACAGATACGCAGTATTTT.

The chain carries TRBV19 and TRBJ2-3, with 12 bases that match TRBD2. Germline CDR1 and CDR2: LNHDA and SQIVND (reference sequence). The CDR3 has 19 residues. The V segment lost 4 bases and the J segment 3 bases; nucleotides outside the gene matches: 14. This CDR3 is CASSTGGPSGRARTDTQYF. The CDR3 nucleotides are TGTGCCAGTAGTACGGGCGGGCCTAGCGGGAGGGCGAGAACAGATACGCAGTATTTT.

The chain uses TRBV30 and TRBJ2-3; D perhaps matches TRBD1 (6 bases). Trimming took off 2 bases at V and 0 bases at J, with 6 bases between the two ends. The CDR3 runs to 13 residues. In germline, CDR1 is GTSNPN, CDR2 SVGIG (reference sequence). The CDR3 here is CAWSTGSTDTQYF. Here the CDR3 DNA reads TGTGCCTGGAGTACAGGGAGCACAGATACGCAGTATTTT.

The CDR3 sequence is CASSQRTGDEQYF. Written as DNA, the CDR3 is TGTGCCAGCAGCCAAAGGACAGGGGACGAGCAGTACTTC. V and J are TRBV3-1 (or the pseudogene TRBV3-2) and TRBJ2-7; 9 bases are a match to TRBD1. Germline CDR1 reads LGHDT; CDR2 reads YNNKEL (reference sequence). Trimming took 2 bases from V and 5 from J; bases not matched to a gene: 1. CDR3 length equals 13 residues.

The CDR3 DNA reads as TGTGCCAGCAGTTTAATAACAGGCTCCTACGAGCAGTACTTC. Its protein is CASSLITGSYEQYF. The chain carries TRBV27 and TRBJ2-7, with TRBD1 as a possible D gene (5 bases). This CDR3 has 14 amino acids. V lost 2 bases to trimming and J lost 0 bases, with 8 bases between them. CDR1 and CDR2 (germline): MNHEY, SMNVEV (reference sequence).

The gene calls are TRBV11-3 and TRBJ2-2; TRBD1 is a possible D gene (6 bases). Germline loops: CDR1 SGHNT, CDR2 YENEEA. This CDR3 comprises 14 residues. V lost 3 bases and J lost 3, with 8 bases in between. CDR3 DNA: TGTGCCAGCAGCTTCGGACAGTACACCGGGGAGCTGTTTTTT. Amino acids: CASSFGQYTGELFF.